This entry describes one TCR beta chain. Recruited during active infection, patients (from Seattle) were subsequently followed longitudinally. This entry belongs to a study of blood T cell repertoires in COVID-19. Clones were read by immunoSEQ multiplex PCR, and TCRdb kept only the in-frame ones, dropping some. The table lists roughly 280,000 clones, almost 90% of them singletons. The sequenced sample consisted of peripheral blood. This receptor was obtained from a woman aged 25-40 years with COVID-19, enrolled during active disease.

The CDR3 DNA is TGTGCCAGCAGAGGCGGCGGACAGGGGGCGTCTGGCTACACCTTC. Encoded protein: CASRGGGQGASGYTF. The chain is built from TRBV11-2 and TRBJ1-2, with 11 bases identical to TRBD1. The CDR3 covers 15 residues. J lost 7 bases, V lost 6 bases, and 10 bases had no gene match. Germline CDR1 SGHAT, CDR2 FQNNGV. The entire variable domain, with the rest obtained from reference TRBV11-2 and TRBJ1-2, is as follows: EAGVAQSPRYKIIEKRQSVAFWCNPISGHATLYWYQQILGQGPKLLIQFQNNGVVDDSQLPKDRFSAERLKGVDSTLKIQPAKLEDSAVYLCASRGGGQGASGYTFGSGTRLTVV.